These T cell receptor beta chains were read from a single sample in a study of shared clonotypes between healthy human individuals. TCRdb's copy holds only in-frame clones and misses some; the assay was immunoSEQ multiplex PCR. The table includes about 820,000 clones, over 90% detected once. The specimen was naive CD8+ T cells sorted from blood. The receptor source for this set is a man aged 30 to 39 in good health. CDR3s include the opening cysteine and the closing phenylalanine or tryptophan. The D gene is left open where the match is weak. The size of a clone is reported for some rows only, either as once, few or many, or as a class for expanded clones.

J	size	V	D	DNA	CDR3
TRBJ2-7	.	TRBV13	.	TGTGCCAGCAGCCCGGATGGCGATCCCTACGAGCAGTACTTC	CASSPDGDPYEQYF
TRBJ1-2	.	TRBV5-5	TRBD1	TGTGCCAGCAGCTCGGGACAGGGGGCGGCAGACTATGGCTACACCTTC	CASSSGQGAADYGYTF
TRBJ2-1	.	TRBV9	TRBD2	TGTGCCAGCAGCGAGAGGGGACTAGCGGGAGCGGGTCCGAATGAGCAGTTCTTC	CASSERGLAGAGPNEQFF
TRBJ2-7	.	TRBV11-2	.	TGTGCCAGCAGCTTTGGGACCTCCTACGAGCAGTACTTC	CASSFGTSYEQYF
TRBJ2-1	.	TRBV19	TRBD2	TGTGCCAGTAGTTCCGCTAGCGGGAGAGACTCCTACAATGAGCAGTTCTTC	CASSSASGRDSYNEQFF
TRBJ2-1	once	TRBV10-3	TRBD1	TGTGCCATCAGACCCAACCAGGGGGAAAAAATTGAGCAGTTCTTC	CAIRPNQGEKIEQFF
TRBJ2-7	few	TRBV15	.	TGTGCCACCAGCAGAGACTTGAGCTCCTACGAGCAGTACTTC	CATSRDLSSYEQYF
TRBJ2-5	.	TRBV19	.	TGTGCCAGTAGTATACAGGGTGTAGGGGAGACCCAGTACTTC	CASSIQGVGETQYF
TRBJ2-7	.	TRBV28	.	TGTGCCAGCAGTCCCGGCGAATACGAGCAGTACTTC	CASSPGEYEQYF
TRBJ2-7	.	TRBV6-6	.	TGTGCCAGCAGCACCAAGGGGTCAAAGGCCTACGAGCAGTACTTC	CASSTKGSKAYEQYF
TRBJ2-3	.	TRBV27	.	TGTGCCAGCAGTTCTAAATCGGGGACGAGCACAGATACGCAGTATTTT	CASSSKSGTSTDTQYF
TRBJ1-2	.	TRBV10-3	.	TGTGCCATCACCCCCTTACCCAGGGATGGCTACACCTTC	CAITPLPRDGYTF
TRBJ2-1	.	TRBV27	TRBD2	TGTGCCAGCAGTTTGGTAGCGGGGACCTACAATGAGCAGTTCTTC	CASSLVAGTYNEQFF
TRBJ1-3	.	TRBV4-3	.	TGCGCCAGCAGCCATGGACTTAGCTCTGGAAACACCATATATTTT	CASSHGLSSGNTIYF
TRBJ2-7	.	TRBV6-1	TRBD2	TGTGCCAGCAGTGAAGGGCTCACTAGCGGGAGGAGGGGGGAGCAGTACTTC	CASSEGLTSGRRGEQYF
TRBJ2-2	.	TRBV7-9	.	TGTGCCAGTCCAACCGGGCGGGCGAACACCGGGGAGCTGTTTTTT	CASPTGRANTGELFF
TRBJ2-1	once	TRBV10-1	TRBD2	TGCGCCAGCAGCCCAGGGACTAGCGGGATGGGACCTGGCTCCTACAATGAGCAGTTCTTC	CASSPGTSGMGPGSYNEQFF
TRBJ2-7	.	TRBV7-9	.	TGTGCCAGCAGCTCCGACGTCTCCTACGAGCAGTACTTC	CASSSDVSYEQYF
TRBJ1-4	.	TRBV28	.	TGTGCCAGCAGTTTGTCGGTTACCAATGAAAAACTGTTTTTT	CASSLSVTNEKLFF
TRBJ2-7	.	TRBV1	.	TGCACCAGCAGCCAAGATCGTGGCAGGGAGGGCAGGGACGAGCAGTACTTC	CTSSQDRGREGRDEQYF
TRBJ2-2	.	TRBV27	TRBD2	TGTGCCAGCAGTACCCGCCGGGAGGGCACCGGGGAGCTGTTTTTT	CASSTRREGTGELFF
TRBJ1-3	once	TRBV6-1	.	TGTGCCAGCGTTACTGGAAACACCATATATTTT	CASVTGNTIYF
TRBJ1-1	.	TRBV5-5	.	TGTGCCAGCAGCCTCCGGGCGGTTAGAAACACTGAAGCTTTCTTT	CASSLRAVRNTEAFF
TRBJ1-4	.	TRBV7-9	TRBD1	TGTGCCAGCAGCTTGGACAGGGCAAAACTGTTTTTT	CASSLDRAKLFF
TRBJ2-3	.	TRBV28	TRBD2	TGTGCCAGCAGTTTTCGGCTAGCGGGTACAGATACGCAGTATTTT	CASSFRLAGTDTQYF
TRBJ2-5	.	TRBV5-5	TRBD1	TGTGCCAGCAGCGGGGGGGACAGGGGCAGGGAGACCCAGTACTTC	CASSGGDRGRETQYF
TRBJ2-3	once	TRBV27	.	TGTGCCAGCAGTTCCTGGACAGACGCAGATACGCAGTATTTT	CASSSWTDADTQYF
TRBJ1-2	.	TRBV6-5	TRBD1	TGTGCCAGCAGTCCCAGGGGGCTCGACTATGGCTACACCTTC	CASSPRGLDYGYTF
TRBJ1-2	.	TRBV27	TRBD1	TGTGCCAGCAGTAGCAGGGGGCAGAGCTATGGCTACACCTTC	CASSSRGQSYGYTF